This entry lists 16 T cell receptor beta chains sequenced from one sample in a study of T cells in women clearing cervical HPV infection. TCRdb's copy holds only in-frame clones and misses some; the assay was immunoSEQ multiplex PCR. The sample table sets out 40,000 to 60,000 clones. The sequenced sample was blood buffy coat. These receptors were collected from a woman between 18 and 69 years old with a cervical HPV16 infection that either progressed to CIN3+ or cleared (not recorded which).

To note about this clone: With the read ending 3 residues before the CDR3 end, the germline J gene is used to fill in that end. The rearrangement joins TRBV7-8 to TRBJ1-1, with 12 bases identical to TRBD1. This CDR3 spans 15 amino acids. CDR1 and CDR2 from the germline V gene are SGHVS and FQNEAQ. The CDR3 sequence: CASSLSRGQGAGAFF. CDR3 bases read: TGTGCCAGCAGCTTAAGTAGGGGACAGGGGGCTGGA. The entire variable domain, with the rest obtained from reference TRBV7-8 and TRBJ1-1, is as follows: GAGVSQSPRYKVAKRGQDVALRCDPISGHVSLFWYQQALGQGPEFLTYFQNEAQLDKSGLPSDRFFAERPEGSVSTLKIQRTQQEDSAVYLCASSLSRGQGAGAFFGQGTRLTVV.

With regard to this clone: The CDR3 is cut off 3 residues early in the read; its end comes from the germline J gene. The rearrangement uses TRBV7-9 and TRBJ1-6, with a tentative D call TRBD1 (5 bases). V gave up 7 bases and J gave up 6 bases, with 7 bases separating them. Germline lookup yields CDR1 SEHNR and CDR2 FQNEAQ (reference sequence). CDR3 size: 12 residues. The CDR3 loop reads CASTQGNSPLHF. CDR3 DNA (partial): TGTGCCAGCACGCAGGGTAATTCACCC.

Regarding this clone: The read terminates 3 residues before the CDR3 end, so the remaining end is supplied by the germline J gene. Distinct nucleotide sequences in the sample also encode this CDR3. The rearrangement uses TRBV18 and TRBJ1-4; D ambiguous. Germline CDR1 reads KGHSH; CDR2 reads LQKENI. This CDR3 comprises 15 residues. V lost 6 bases, J lost 0 bases, and 11 bases lay in between. The covered CDR3 bases are TGTGCCAGCTCCCGTTCGACATCAACTAATGAAAAA. The encoded protein is CASSRSTSTNEK. The complete CDR3 sequence is CASSRSTSTNEKLFF.

The sequenced part of the CDR3 DNA is TGCAGTGCTCAACCGATGACTAGGGGCGAGACC. Its translation is CSAQPMTRGET. The CDR3 as a whole reads CSAQPMTRGETQYF. This chain uses TRBV20-1 with TRBJ2-5; D is perhaps TRBD2 (6 bases). The read ends 3 residues before the CDR3 terminus; that terminus is restored from the germline J gene. There are 14 residues in the CDR3. CDR1 and CDR2 from the germline V gene are DFQATT and SNEGSKA (reference sequence). The germline V and J ends were trimmed by 5 bases and 5 bases, with 18 bases remaining between them.

A note on this clone: Coverage ceases 3 residues before the CDR3 finishes, and the germline J gene fills in the end. V is TRBV10-3 and J is TRBJ2-3; TRBD2 agrees at 8 bases. Germline V lookup: CDR1 ENHRY, CDR2 SYGVKD. The ends lost 0 bases at V and 2 bases at J; junction bases unmatched: 13. This CDR3 comprises 19 residues. CDR3 sequence: CAISESKGLAGPSTDTQYF. The CDR3 DNA, read in part, is TGTGCCATCAGTGAGTCGAAAGGATTAGCGGGGCCCTCCACAGATACG.

With respect to this clone: The read comes to an end 3 residues before the CDR3 does, leaving the germline J gene to fill in the end. V gene TRBV6-1 combines with J gene TRBJ1-1, with a tentative D call TRBD1 (5 bases). The germline V gene encodes CDR1 MNHNS and CDR2 SASEGT. V shed 6 bases and J shed 1 base, with 12 bases lying between them. The length of the CDR3 is 14 residues. The covered CDR3 bases are TGTGCCAGCAGCGAACAGGTGTCGAACACTGAA. Translating it yields CASSEQVSNTE. The complete CDR3 reads CASSEQVSNTEAFF.

With regard to this clone: The sequence runs out 3 residues before the end of the CDR3; the remainder is reconstructed from the germline J gene. V is TRBV5-1 and J is TRBJ2-7, with D possibly matching TRBD1 (6 bases). The germline gives CDR1 SGHRS, CDR2 YFSETQ. V lost 0 bases and J 6 bases, leaving 10 bases between the germline ends. The CDR3 sequence is 13 residues long. Partial CDR3 DNA: TGCGCCAGCAGCTTGGCAGGGGAGATCGAG. Its protein is CASSLAGEIE. The whole CDR3 region reads CASSLAGEIEQYF.

About this clone itself: The read falls 3 residues short of the CDR3 end, and the missing part is taken from the germline J gene. The V gene is TRBV2, the J gene TRBJ1-6; tentatively, D is TRBD1 (6 bases). Germline assignment: CDR1 SNHLY and CDR2 FYNNEI. The CDR3 contains 16 residues. V was trimmed by 3 bases and J by 7 bases, leaving 16 bases between them. The part of the CDR3 DNA that was read is TGTGCCAGCAGTGATCGGGGGGGCCAGGGAAATTCACCC. This translates into CASSDRGGQGNSP. The entire CDR3 sequence reads CASSDRGGQGNSPLHF.

Details on this clone: From the germline J gene comes the end of the CDR3, since the read stops 3 residues before it. The V call is TRBV9, the J call TRBJ1-4; TRBD1 agrees at 9 bases. CDR1 SGDLS and CDR2 YYNGEE come from the germline V gene. CDR3 size: 15 residues. V shed 2 bases, J shed 4 bases, and the junction held 3 bases outside the gene matches. Here the CDR3 reads CASSVGTGINEKLFF. The CDR3 bases that were read are TGTGCCAGCAGCGTCGGGACAGGGATTAATGAAAAA.

For this clone: The read ends 3 residues shy of where the CDR3 ends; the end is completed using the germline J gene. J is TRBJ2-1 and V is TRBV7-9; 7 positions agree with TRBD2. The J segment lost 2 bases and the V segment lost 0 bases, leaving 1 base of the junction unmatched. This CDR3 region has 15 residues. Looked up from germline, CDR1 is SEHNR and CDR2 is FQNEAQ (reference sequence). Incomplete CDR3 DNA: TGTGCCAGCAGCTTAGCGGGGGGGGCCTACAATGAG. It translates to CASSLAGGAYNE. The entire CDR3 reads CASSLAGGAYNEQFF.

CDR3 DNA, as far as it was read: TGTGCCAGCAGCTTAAAAGGGCAGGGAACTGAA. Protein product: CASSLKGQGTE. In full, the CDR3 reads CASSLKGQGTEAFF. The chain uses TRBV7-3 and TRBJ1-1; perhaps TRBD1 as D (5 bases). The read falls 3 residues short of the CDR3 end, and the missing part is taken from the germline J gene. CDR1 and CDR2 (germline): SGHTA, FQGTGA. Trimming pared 1 base from V and 5 bases from J, leaving 11 bases between. This CDR3 is 14 amino acids long.

Notes on this clone: The sequenced fragment ends 3 residues before the CDR3 boundary, so the rest is inferred from the germline J gene. This chain uses TRBV7-7 with TRBJ2-1; 10 bases align to TRBD2. Germline V lookup: CDR1 SSHAT, CDR2 FNYEAQ (reference sequence). The CDR3 has 15 amino acids. The ends lost 1 base at V and 7 bases at J; junction bases unmatched: 4. The chain's CDR3 is CASSLDSGGRNEQFF. The covered CDR3 bases are TGTGCCAGCAGCTTAGATAGCGGGGGGCGGAATGAG.

Notes on this clone: From the germline J gene comes the end of the CDR3, since the read stops 3 residues before it. The J gene is TRBJ2-3, the V gene TRBV5-1; D is undetermined. Trimming shortened V by 0 bases and J by 2 bases, and 7 bases separated the two germline ends. Germline V gene lookup returns CDR1 SGHRS and CDR2 YFSETQ. The CDR3 is 14 residues long. CDR3 DNA (partial): TGCGCCAGCAGCTTGGATCCTCCCACAGATACG. This sequence encodes CASSLDPPTDT. The whole CDR3 sequence reads CASSLDPPTDTQYF. Full variable domain (missing parts from reference TRBV5-1 and TRBJ2-3): KAGVTQTPRYLIKTRGQQVTLSCSPISGHRSVSWYQQTPGQGLQFLFEYFSETQRNKGNFPGRFSGRQFSNSRSEMNVSTLELGDSALYLCASSLDPPTDTQYFGPGTRLTVL.

With respect to this clone: The CDR3 is cut off 3 residues early in the read; its end comes from the germline J gene. The chain combines TRBV7-9 with TRBJ2-1; 7 bases match TRBD1. V was pared by 3 bases and J by 3 bases, with 5 bases of the junction left unmatched. The CDR3 is 15 residues long. Germline V gives CDR1 SEHNR, CDR2 FQNEAQ (reference sequence). CDR3 DNA, as far as it was read: TGTGCCAGCAGCTTGGGAGACAGGGACTACAATGAG. This codes for CASSLGDRDYNE. The whole CDR3 is CASSLGDRDYNEQFF.

Of note for this clone: The DNA ends 3 residues before the CDR3 does, and the rest of the CDR3 is filled in from the germline J gene. The chain couples TRBV6-2 or TRBV6-3 to TRBJ2-7, with a weak D call TRBD2 (6 bases). The CDR3 has 12 amino acids. The germline CDR1 and CDR2 sequences are MNHEY and SVGEGT. V was shortened by 2 bases and J by 6 bases, with 8 bases between the two germline ends. The DNA read from the CDR3 is TGTGCCAGCAGTTACGGCGGGGCCGAG. It encodes CASSYGGAE. The full-length CDR3 reads as CASSYGGAEQYF.

A word on this clone: A junction boundary mismatches the germline segment, possibly from a read error. Read sequence stops 3 residues before the CDR3 end, and the germline J gene provides the missing end. This sample includes further DNA sequences coding for the same CDR3. This chain joins TRBV2 and TRBJ1-3; tentative D call: TRBD1 (6 bases). The CDR3 consists of 13 residues. The germline V gene has CDR1 SNHLY and CDR2 FYNNEI. CDR3 sequence: CASRGTLGNTIYF. The part of the CDR3 DNA that was read is TGTGCCAGCAGAGGGACACTCGGAAACACG.